This TCR beta chain was sequenced during a study of OX40 agonist ivuxolimab in advanced cancers. A note on the overall study: Ivuxolimab was a fully human IgG2 agonistic monoclonal antibody targeting the costimulatory receptor OX40 (CD134). Intravenous ivuxolimab was administered to patients every 2 weeks at six dose levels: 0.01, 0.1, 0.3, 1.5, 3 and 10 mg/kg. Of the roughly 52 dose-escalation patients, hepatocellular carcinoma was present in around 19, melanoma in around 15, renal cell carcinoma in 9 and head and neck cancer in 9. In the dose-escalation cohort, over 65% of patients were male, and the mean age was approximately 60 years, with a range of about 20 to 79. Prior anti-PD-1, anti-PD-L1 or anti-CTLA-4 therapy was permitted, and checkpoint inhibitors had been received by less than 45% of dose-escalation patients. Partial responses were achieved by three dose-escalation patients, of whom one had hepatocellular carcinoma and two had cutaneous melanoma. Peripheral TCRbeta sequencing was intended to test whether TCR sequence diversity was altered and clonal T-cell expansion was caused by ivuxolimab. The paper covers the monotherapy dose-escalation part of the phase I ivuxolimab trial, which included N of about 50 patients. Broader findings and caveats from the paper: In partial responders in the 0.1-3.0 mg/kg groups, normalized peripheral clonal expansion was found to be among the lowest, especially among CD8+ T cells. On average, CD8+ T cells showed more expanded clones than CD4+ T cells after ivuxolimab. The antigen specificity of the clonally expanded peripheral T cells was not determined. Low levels of normalized T-cell clonal expansion were also seen in some nonresponding patients. At doses from 0.1 to 3.0 mg/kg, clonal expansion was seen in both CD4+ and CD8+ blood T cells between baseline and week 6.

As concerns this clone: Its antigen is not yet known. The record has no base qualities; no much larger clone is one base away.

The CDR3 spans 14 residues, from the cysteine through the phenylalanine. The read is trimmed to its CDR3 DNA, 42 bases read in frame from base 1. CDR1 and CDR2, per the germline V gene (reference sequence), are GTSNPN and SVGIG. V is pared back by 4 bases and J by 8 bases, with 20 bases lying between the germline termini. Genomic DNA was isolated from the sorted cells so that the TCRbeta CDR3 region could be sequenced. The immunoSEQ Assay was used for sequencing of TCRbeta CDR3 regions. TCRdb re-hosts the immuneACCESS table, in-frame sequences only. Its copies lack some clones; in the studies checked, an unresolved V gene accounts for under half of them, and the cause for the rest is not known. Present in this sample are 55,000 to 65,000 clones, 84% of which were seen just once. Roughly 1.9% of the sample is held by the ten biggest clonotypes. Patients with autoimmune disease history or receiving systemic immunosuppression were excluded from the trial. Peripheral blood for TCR sequencing was collected from all dose cohorts at baseline, on cycle 4 day 1, and on cycle 7 day 1. Samples were obtained from an open-label, multicenter, first-in-human phase I dose-escalation trial of ivuxolimab. The trial enrolled adults with locally advanced or metastatic head and neck squamous cell, hepatocellular, melanoma or renal cell carcinoma. Before TCR sequencing, CD4+ T cells and CD8+ T cells were sorted from peripheral blood as separate populations.

Sequenced here: CD4+ or CD8+ T cells sorted from blood, sampled in a trial of the OX40 agonist ivuxolimab. The chain uses TRBV30 and TRBJ1-2, with TRBD1 tentatively as D gene (5 bases match). This TCR derives from an adult with an advanced solid tumor such as melanoma, head and neck, liver or kidney cancer. The CDR3: CAWTIPGPRVGYTF. The DNA sequence is TGTGCCTGGACCATCCCGGGGCCCCGGGTCGGCTACACCTTC.